The 2 T cell receptor beta chains listed next were all sequenced from one sample in a study of blood T cell repertoires in COVID-19. Method: immunoSEQ multiplex PCR; TCRdb's copy keeps in-frame clones and lacks some. The profile covers approximately 90,000 clones, with over 75% appearing a single time and roughly 6.8% taken by the ten largest. The sequencing input was peripheral blood. The receptor source for this set is a human donor with acute or convalescent COVID-19. The donor label of this sample is uncertain.

CDR3 amino acids: CASSLEGGPSGELFF. The DNA for the CDR3 is TGTGCCAGCAGCTTGGAGGGGGGGCCTTCCGGGGAGCTGTTTTTT. The chain uses TRBV13 and TRBJ2-2; a weak D match, TRBD2 (7 bases). Trimming stripped 3 bases from V and 6 bases from J, with 14 bases between. There are 15 residues in the CDR3. Germline CDR1 PRHDT, CDR2 FYEKMQ (reference sequence).

This chain links TRBV12-3 or TRBV12-4 with TRBJ1-1; D may be TRBD1 (5 bases). V was pared by 7 bases and J by 1 base, with 7 bases between. The CDR3 is 12 amino acids. For the CDR3, the DNA is TGTGCCAGCACTCAGGGGAACACTGAAGCTTTCTTT. Translation: CASTQGNTEAFF.